These 12 T cell receptor beta chains came from one sample sequenced in a study of blood T cell repertoires in COVID-19. The assay was immunoSEQ multiplex PCR, and TCRdb's table has in-frame clones only and misses some. The sample carries about 150,000 clones, approximately 87% recorded once. Sample: PBMCs or T cells enriched from blood (not recorded which). The receptors stem from a woman aged 25 to 39 with acute COVID-19.

The chain combines TRBV3-1 (or the pseudogene TRBV3-2) with TRBJ1-5, with TRBD1 matching 9 bases. The germline V gene has CDR1 LGHDT and CDR2 YNNKEL (reference sequence). J gave up 5 bases and V 4 bases, and 6 bases lay outside the gene matches. CDR3 length equals 15 residues. CDR3 amino acids: CASSLGTGSDQPQHF. The CDR3 bases are TGTGCCAGCAGCCTAGGGACAGGGTCAGATCAGCCCCAGCATTTT.

The chain uses TRBV6-4 and TRBJ2-2, with a tentative D call TRBD2 (5 bases). The V and J ends lost 5 bases and 4 bases respectively, with 11 bases between them. In germline, CDR1 is MRHNA, CDR2 SNTAGT. The CDR3 consists of 14 residues. DNA for the CDR3: TGTGCCAGCAGTTATAAAGGAGGCACCGGGGAGCTGTTTTTT. Protein: CASSYKGGTGELFF.

The rearrangement joins TRBV29-1 to TRBJ2-3, with TRBD1 matching 9 bases. This CDR3 contains 14 residues. The J segment lost 5 bases and the V segment lost 4 bases, leaving 7 bases of the junction unmatched. CDR1 and CDR2 from the germline V gene are SQVTM and ANQGSEA. The CDR3 DNA follows: TGCAGCGTTGTATACAGGGGGCCTAAAGATACGCAGTATTTT. It specifies CSVVYRGPKDTQYF.

The chain employs TRBV5-1 and TRBJ1-4; 8 bases fit TRBD1. Trimming at V came to 0 bases and at J to 4 bases, leaving 5 bases not matched to a gene. The length of the CDR3 is 16 residues. Germline CDR1 SGHRS, CDR2 YFSETQ. Here the CDR3 DNA reads TGCGCCAGCAGCTTGGCTTTGACAGGGGATAATGAAAAACTGTTTTTT. Its protein is CASSLALTGDNEKLFF.

The DNA of the CDR3 is TGTGCCAGCAGCTTAGCAGTGGCCACCGGGGAGCTGTTTTTT. Translation gives CASSLAVATGELFF. The chain couples TRBV7-2 to TRBJ2-2; D is unclear. Germline V gene lookup returns CDR1 SGHTA and CDR2 FQGNSA. The CDR3 is 14 amino acids. The V and J ends lost 0 bases and 4 bases respectively, with 6 bases between them.

The rearrangement uses TRBV20-1 and TRBJ2-1; TRBD1 aligns across 11 bases. The CDR3 is made up of 14 amino acids. J gave up 8 bases and V 3 bases, and 6 bases lay outside the gene matches. Germline V lookup: CDR1 DFQATT, CDR2 SNEGSKA (reference sequence). CDR3 coding DNA: TGCAGTGCTAGTTGGACAGGGGGCAGGGATGAGCAGTTCTTC. Amino acid sequence: CSASWTGGRDEQFF.

The chain uses TRBV28 and TRBJ1-1; D unclear. Germline V gene data show CDR1 as MDHEN and CDR2 as SYDVKM. The V end lost 5 bases, the J end lost 3 bases, and 10 bases lay between the germline ends. The CDR3 is 13 amino acids. This CDR3 is CASSEVGYTEAFF. Written as DNA, the CDR3 is TGTGCCAGCAGTGAGGTCGGGTACACTGAAGCTTTCTTT.

The V gene is TRBV9, the J gene TRBJ2-7; TRBD2 agrees at 7 bases. V trimming: 3 bases; J trimming: 3 bases; junction bases outside the gene matches: 6. The CDR3 totals 14 residues. CDR1 and CDR2 from the germline V gene are SGDLS and YYNGEE. The CDR3 bases are TGTGCCAGCAGCGAGGGACTAACAGTCTACGAGCAGTACTTC. The encoded protein is CASSEGLTVYEQYF.

This rearrangement joins TRBV4-1 to TRBJ2-7; TRBD2 aligns across 9 bases. Germline V lookup: CDR1 MGHRA, CDR2 YSYEKL. V was clipped by 3 bases and J by 0 bases; unmatched bases: 3. The CDR3 contains 15 residues. The CDR3 sequence: CASSHHSGSSYEQYF. In nucleotides, the CDR3 is TGCGCCAGCAGCCACCATAGCGGGAGCTCCTACGAGCAGTACTTC.

The chain has TRBV27 and TRBJ1-3; 8 bases match TRBD1. The CDR3 is 15 residues long. With V trimmed by 6 bases and J by 3 bases, 7 bases remained unmatched. CDR1 is MNHEY and CDR2 is SMNVEV in the germline V gene (reference sequence). The CDR3 coding sequence is TGTGCCAGCAGCCGGGCAGGGGGCTTTGGAAACACCATATATTTT. The encoded protein is CASSRAGGFGNTIYF.

This rearrangement joins TRBV27 to TRBJ1-6; 11 nucleotides align to TRBD1. Germline V CDR1 and CDR2: MNHEY, SMNVEV (reference sequence). The CDR3 has 15 residues. V gave up 4 bases and J gave up 6 bases; unmatched junction bases: 2. CDR3 region: CASSWTGGSNSPLHF. CDR3 in DNA: TGTGCCAGCAGTTGGACAGGGGGCAGTAATTCACCCCTCCACTTT.

Only one count was recorded for this clone. The chain couples TRBV6-2 or TRBV6-3 to TRBJ2-1; TRBD2 might be the D (6 bases). CDR1 and CDR2 (germline): MNHEY, SVGEGT. This CDR3 has 14 residues. The V end lost 3 bases, the J end lost 4 bases, and 10 bases lay between the germline ends. The CDR3 reads CASSYWLAYNEQFF. CDR3 sequence (DNA): TGTGCCAGCAGTTATTGGCTAGCGTACAATGAGCAGTTCTTC.